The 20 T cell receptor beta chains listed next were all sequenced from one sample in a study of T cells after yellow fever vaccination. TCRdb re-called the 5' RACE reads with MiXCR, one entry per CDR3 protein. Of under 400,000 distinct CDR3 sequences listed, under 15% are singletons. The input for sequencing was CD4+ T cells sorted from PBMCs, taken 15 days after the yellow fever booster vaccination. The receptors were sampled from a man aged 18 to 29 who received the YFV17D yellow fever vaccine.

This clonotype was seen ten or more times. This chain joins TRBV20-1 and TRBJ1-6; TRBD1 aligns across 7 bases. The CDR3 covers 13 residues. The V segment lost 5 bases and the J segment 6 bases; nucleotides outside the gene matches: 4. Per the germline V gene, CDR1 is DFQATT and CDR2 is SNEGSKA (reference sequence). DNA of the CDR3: TGCAGTGCTGCCGGGACAGTTAATTCACCCCTCCACTTT. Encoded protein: CSAAGTVNSPLHF.

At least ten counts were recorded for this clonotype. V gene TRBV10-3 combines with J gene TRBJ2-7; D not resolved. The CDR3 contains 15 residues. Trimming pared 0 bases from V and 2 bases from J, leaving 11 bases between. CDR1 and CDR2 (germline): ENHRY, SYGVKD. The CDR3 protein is CAISESTDGTYEQYF. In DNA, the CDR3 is TGTGCCATCAGTGAGTCTACCGATGGCACCTACGAGCAGTACTTC.

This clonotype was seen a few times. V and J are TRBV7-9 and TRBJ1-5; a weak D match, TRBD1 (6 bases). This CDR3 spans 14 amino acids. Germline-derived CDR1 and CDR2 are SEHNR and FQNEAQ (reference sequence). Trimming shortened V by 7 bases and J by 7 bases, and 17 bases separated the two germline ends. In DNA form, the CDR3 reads TGTGCCAGCACTGAAGGGGGGCCTGGGCAGCCCCAGCATTTT. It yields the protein CASTEGGPGQPQHF.

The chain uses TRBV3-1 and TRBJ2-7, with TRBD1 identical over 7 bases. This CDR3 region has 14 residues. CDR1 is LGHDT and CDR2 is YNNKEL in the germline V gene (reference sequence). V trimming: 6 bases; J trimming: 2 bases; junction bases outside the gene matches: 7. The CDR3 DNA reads TGTGCCAGCAGTGGGACAGCCCAACCCTACGAGCAGTACGTC. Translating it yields CASSGTAQPYEQYV.

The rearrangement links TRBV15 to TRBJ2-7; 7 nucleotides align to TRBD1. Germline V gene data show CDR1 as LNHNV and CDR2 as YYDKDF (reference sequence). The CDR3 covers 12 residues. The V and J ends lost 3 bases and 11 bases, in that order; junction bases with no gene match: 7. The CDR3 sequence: CATSRGQSEEYF. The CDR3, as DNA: TGTGCCACCAGCAGGGGACAGTCGGAGGAGTACTTC.

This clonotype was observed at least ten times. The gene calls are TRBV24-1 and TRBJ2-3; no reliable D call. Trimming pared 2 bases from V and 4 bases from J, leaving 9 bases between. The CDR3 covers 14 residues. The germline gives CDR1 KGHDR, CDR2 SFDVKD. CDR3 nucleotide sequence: TGTGCCACCAGTGATTGGTGGCAGTCAGATACGCAGTATTTT. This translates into CATSDWWQSDTQYF.

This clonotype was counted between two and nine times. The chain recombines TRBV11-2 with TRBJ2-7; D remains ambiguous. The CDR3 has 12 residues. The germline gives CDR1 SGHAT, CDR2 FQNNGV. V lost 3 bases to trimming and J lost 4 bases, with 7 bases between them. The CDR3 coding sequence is TGTGCCAGCAGCTTTGAAGTATACGAGCAGTACTTC. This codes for CASSFEVYEQYF.

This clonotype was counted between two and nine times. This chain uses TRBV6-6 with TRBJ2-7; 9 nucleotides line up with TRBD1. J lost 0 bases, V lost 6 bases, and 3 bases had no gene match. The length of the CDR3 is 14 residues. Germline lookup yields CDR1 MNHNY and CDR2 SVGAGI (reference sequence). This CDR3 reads CASRGTGRSYEQYV. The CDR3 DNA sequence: TGTGCCAGCAGGGGGACAGGGCGCTCCTACGAGCAGTACGTC.

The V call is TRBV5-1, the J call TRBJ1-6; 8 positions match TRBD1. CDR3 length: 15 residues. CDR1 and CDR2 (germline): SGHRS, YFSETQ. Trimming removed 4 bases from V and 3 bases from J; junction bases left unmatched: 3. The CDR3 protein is CASSIGTGYNSPLHF. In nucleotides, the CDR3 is TGCGCCAGCAGCATAGGGACAGGCTATAATTCACCCCTCCACTTT.

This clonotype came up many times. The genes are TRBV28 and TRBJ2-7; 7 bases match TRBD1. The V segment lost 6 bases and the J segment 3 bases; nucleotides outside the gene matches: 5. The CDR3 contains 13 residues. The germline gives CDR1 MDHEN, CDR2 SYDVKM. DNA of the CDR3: TGTGCCAGCAGCCCAGGACAGGACTACGAGCAGTACGTC. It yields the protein CASSPGQDYEQYV.

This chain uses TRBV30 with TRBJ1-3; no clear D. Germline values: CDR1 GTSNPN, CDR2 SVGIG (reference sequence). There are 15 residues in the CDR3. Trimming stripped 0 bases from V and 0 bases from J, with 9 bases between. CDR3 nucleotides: TGTGCCTGGAGTGTAAGCCCGTACTCTGGAAACACCATATATTTT. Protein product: CAWSVSPYSGNTIYF.

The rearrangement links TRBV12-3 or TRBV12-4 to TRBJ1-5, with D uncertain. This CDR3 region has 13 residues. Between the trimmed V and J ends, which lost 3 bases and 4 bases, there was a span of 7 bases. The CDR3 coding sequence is TGTGCCAGCAGTTTTCGTCGAAATCAGCCCCAGCATTTT. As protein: CASSFRRNQPQHF.

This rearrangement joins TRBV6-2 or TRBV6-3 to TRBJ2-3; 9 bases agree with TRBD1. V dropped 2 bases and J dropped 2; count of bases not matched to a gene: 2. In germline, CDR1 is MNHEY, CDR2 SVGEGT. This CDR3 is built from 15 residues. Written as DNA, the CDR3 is TGTGCCAGCAGTTACGGGACAGGGATCACAGATACGCAGTATTTT. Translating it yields CASSYGTGITDTQYF.

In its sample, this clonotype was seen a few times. In DNA form, the CDR3 reads TGTGCCAGCAGCCAAGATACACCCTACTCTGGAAACACCATATATTTT. Translated, it gives CASSQDTPYSGNTIYF. The chain is built from TRBV14 and TRBJ1-3, with D unresolved. Trimming took 0 bases from V and 0 from J, leaving 9 bases between them. The CDR3 length is 16 residues. Germline lookup yields CDR1 SGHDN and CDR2 FVKESK.

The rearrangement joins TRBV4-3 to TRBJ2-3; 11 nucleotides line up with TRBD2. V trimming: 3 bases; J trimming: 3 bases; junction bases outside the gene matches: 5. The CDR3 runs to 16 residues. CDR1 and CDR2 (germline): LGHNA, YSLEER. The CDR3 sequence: CASSHIAGGQTDTQYF. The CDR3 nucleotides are TGCGCCAGCAGCCACATAGCGGGGGGGCAAACAGATACGCAGTATTTT.

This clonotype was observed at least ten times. CDR3 in amino acids: CASSLSNRGGSPLHF. The CDR3 DNA reads TGTGCCAGCAGCTTGAGCAATCGAGGGGGCTCACCCCTCCACTTT. This sequence joins TRBV5-6 and TRBJ1-6; 7 bases match TRBD1. V shed 1 base, J shed 10 bases, and the junction held 8 bases outside the gene matches. The CDR3 loop spans 15 amino acids. Germline values: CDR1 SGHDT, CDR2 YYEEEE.

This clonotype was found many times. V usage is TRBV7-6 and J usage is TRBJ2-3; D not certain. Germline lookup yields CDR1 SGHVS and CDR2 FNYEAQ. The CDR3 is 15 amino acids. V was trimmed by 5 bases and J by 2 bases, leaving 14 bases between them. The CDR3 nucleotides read TGTGCCAGCAGCATCCAGGAAGGGTTCACAGATACGCAGTATTTT. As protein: CASSIQEGFTDTQYF.

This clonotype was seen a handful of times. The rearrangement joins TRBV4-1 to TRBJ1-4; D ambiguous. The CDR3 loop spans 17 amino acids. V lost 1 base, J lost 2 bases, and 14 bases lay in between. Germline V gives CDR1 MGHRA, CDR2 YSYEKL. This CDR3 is CASSQGPVDRTNEKLFF. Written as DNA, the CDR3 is TGCGCCAGCAGCCAAGGCCCAGTCGACCGGACTAATGAAAAACTGTTTTTT.

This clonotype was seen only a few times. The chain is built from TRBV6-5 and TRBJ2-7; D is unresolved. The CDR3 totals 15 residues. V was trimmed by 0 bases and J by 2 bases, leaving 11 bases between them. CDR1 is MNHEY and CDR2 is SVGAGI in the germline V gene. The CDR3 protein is CASSYSTAGTYEQYF. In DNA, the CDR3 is TGTGCCAGCAGTTACTCGACGGCTGGCACCTACGAGCAGTACTTC.

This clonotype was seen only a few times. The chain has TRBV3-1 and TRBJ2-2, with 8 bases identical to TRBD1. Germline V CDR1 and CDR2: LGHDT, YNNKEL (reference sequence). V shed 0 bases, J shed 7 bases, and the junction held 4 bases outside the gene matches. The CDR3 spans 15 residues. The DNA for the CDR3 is TGTGCCAGCAGCCAAGAGCGGACAGGGAACGGGGAGCTGTTTTTT. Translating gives CASSQERTGNGELFF.